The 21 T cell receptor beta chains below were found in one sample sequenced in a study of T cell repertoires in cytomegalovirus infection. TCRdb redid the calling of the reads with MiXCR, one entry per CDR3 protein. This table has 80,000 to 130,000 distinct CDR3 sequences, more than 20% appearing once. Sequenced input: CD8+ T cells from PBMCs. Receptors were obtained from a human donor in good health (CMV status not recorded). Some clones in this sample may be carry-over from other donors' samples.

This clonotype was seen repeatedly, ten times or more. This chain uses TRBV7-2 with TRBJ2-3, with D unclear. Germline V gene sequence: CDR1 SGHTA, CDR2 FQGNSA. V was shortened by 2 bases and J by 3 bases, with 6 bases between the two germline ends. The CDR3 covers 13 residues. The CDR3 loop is CASSLRKTDTQYF. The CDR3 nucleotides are TGTGCCAGCAGCTTAAGGAAGACAGATACGCAGTATTTT.

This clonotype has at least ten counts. CDR3 DNA: TGTGCCAGCAGCCCAAGGGCAGGGGGCCTTCAAGAGACCCAGTACTTC. This translates into CASSPRAGGLQETQYF. This chain joins TRBV7-2 and TRBJ2-5, with 8 bases matching TRBD1. The V segment lost 5 bases and the J segment 2 bases; nucleotides outside the gene matches: 10. Germline V gene data show CDR1 as SGHTA and CDR2 as FQGNSA. The length of the CDR3 is 16 residues.

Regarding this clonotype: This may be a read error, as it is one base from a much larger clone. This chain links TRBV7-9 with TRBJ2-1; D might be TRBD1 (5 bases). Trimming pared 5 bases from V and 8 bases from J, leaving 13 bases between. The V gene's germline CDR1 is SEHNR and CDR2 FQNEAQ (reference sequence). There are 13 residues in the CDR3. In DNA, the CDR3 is TGTGCCAGCAGCGTCCCCCAGGGATATGAGCAGTTCTTC. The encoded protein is CASSVPQGYEQFF.

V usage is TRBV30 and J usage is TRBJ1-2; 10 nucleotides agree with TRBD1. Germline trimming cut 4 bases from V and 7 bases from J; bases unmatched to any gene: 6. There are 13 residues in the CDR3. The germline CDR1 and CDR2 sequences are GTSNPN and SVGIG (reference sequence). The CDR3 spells CAWMGTGEIGYTF. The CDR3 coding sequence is TGTGCCTGGATGGGGACAGGGGAAATTGGCTACACCTTC.

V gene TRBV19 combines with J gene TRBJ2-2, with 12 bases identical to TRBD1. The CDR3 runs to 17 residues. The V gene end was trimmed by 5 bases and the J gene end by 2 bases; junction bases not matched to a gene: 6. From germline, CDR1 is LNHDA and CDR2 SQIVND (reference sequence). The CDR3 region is CASSLGTGGSNTGELFF. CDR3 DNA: TGTGCCAGTAGTTTAGGGACAGGGGGCTCAAACACCGGGGAGCTGTTTTTT.

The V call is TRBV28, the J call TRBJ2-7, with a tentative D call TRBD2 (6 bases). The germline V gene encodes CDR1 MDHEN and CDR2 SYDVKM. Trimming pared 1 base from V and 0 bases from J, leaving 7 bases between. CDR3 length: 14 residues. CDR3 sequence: CASSLLRGSYEQYF. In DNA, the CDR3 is TGTGCCAGCAGTTTATTGCGGGGCTCCTACGAGCAGTACTTC.

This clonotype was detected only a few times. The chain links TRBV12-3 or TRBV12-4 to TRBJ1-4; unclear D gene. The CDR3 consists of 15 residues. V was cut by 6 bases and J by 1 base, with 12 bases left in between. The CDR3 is CASSPTVKTNEKLFF. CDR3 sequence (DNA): TGTGCCAGCAGCCCAACCGTTAAAACTAATGAAAAACTGTTTTTT.

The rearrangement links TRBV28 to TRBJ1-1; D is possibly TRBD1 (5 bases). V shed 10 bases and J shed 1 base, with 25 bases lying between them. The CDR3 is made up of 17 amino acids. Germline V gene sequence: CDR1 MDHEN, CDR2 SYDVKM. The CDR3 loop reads CATLSAGTGTKNTEAFF. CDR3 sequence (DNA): TGTGCCACCCTATCGGCAGGGACCGGGACGAAGAACACTGAAGCTTTCTTT.

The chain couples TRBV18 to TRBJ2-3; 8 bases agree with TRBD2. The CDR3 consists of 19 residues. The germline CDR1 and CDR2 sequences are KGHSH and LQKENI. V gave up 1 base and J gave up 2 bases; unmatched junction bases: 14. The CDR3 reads CASSPRDRGSGSPTDTQYF. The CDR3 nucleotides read TGTGCCAGCTCACCACGGGACCGGGGGAGCGGGAGTCCCACAGATACGCAGTATTTT.

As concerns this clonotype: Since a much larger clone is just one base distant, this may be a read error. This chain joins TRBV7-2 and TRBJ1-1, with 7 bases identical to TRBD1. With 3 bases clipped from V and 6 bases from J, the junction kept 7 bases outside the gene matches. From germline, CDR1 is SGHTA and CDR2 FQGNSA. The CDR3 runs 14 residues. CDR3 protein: CASSFITGAAEAFF. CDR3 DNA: TGTGCCAGCAGCTTCATTACAGGGGCCGCTGAAGCTTTCTTT. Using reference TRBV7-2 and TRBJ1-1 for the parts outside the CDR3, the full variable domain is GAGVSQSPSNKVTEKGKDVELRCDPISGHTALYWYRQSLGQGLEFLIYFQGNSAPDKSGLPSDRFSAERTGGSVSTLTIQRTQQEDSAVYLCASSFITGAAEAFFGQGTRLTVV.

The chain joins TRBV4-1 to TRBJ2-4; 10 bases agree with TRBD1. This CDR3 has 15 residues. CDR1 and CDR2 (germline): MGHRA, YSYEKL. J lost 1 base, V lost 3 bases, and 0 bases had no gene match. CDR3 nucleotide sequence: TGCGCCAGCAGCCAGGACAGGGGGGCCAAAAACATTCAGTACTTC. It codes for CASSQDRGAKNIQYF.

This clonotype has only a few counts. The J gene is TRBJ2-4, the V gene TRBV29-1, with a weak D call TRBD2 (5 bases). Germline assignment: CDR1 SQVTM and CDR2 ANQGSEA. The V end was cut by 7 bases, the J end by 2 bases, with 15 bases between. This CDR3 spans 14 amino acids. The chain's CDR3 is CSARETLSKNIQYF. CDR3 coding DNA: TGCAGCGCTCGGGAAACCCTGTCCAAAAACATTCAGTACTTC.

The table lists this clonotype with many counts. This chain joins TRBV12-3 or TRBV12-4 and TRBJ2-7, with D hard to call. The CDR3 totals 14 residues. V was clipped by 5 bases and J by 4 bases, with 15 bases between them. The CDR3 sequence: CASSTDGALYEQYF. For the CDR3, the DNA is TGTGCCAGCAGTACGGACGGAGCACTATACGAGCAGTACTTC.

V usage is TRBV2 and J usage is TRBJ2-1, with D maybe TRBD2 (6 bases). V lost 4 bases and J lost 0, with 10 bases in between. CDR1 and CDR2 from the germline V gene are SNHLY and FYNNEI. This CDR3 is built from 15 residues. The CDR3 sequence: CASSVGGNSYNEQFF. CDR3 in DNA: TGTGCCAGCAGTGTGGGCGGGAACTCCTACAATGAGCAGTTCTTC.

The CDR3 here is CSVEDAGREYYGYTF. DNA for the CDR3: TGCAGCGTTGAAGATGCAGGCAGGGAATACTATGGCTACACCTTC. This sequence joins TRBV29-1 and TRBJ1-2; perhaps TRBD1 as D (5 bases). V was shortened by 0 bases and J by 3 bases, with 14 bases between the two germline ends. Germline V gives CDR1 SQVTM, CDR2 ANQGSEA. The CDR3 has 15 residues.

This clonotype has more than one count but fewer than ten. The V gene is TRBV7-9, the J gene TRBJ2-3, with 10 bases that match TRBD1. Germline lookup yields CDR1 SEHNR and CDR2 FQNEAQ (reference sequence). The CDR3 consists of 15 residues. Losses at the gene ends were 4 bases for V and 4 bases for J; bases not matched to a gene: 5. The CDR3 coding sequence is TGTGCCAGCAGCTCCGGGACAGGGGAAGCAGATACGCAGTATTTT. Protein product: CASSSGTGEADTQYF.

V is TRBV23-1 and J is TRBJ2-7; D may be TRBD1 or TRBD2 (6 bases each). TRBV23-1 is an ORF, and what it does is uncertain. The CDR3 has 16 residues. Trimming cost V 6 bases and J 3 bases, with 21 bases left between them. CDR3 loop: CASRLGGAGNLYEQYF. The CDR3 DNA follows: TGCGCCAGCAGACTAGGGGGTGCGGGGAACCTCTACGAGCAGTACTTC.

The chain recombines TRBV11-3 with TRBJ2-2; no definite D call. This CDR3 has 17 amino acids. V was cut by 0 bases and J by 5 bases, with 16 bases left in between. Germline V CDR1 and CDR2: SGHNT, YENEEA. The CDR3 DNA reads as TGTGCCAGCAGCTTAGATAGGAGCGCGGCCCTAACCGGGGAGCTGTTTTTT. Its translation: CASSLDRSAALTGELFF. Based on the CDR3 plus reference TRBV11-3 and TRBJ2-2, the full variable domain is EAGVVQSPRYKIIEKKQPVAFWCNPISGHNTLYWYLQNLGQGPELLIRYENEEAVDDSQLPKDRFSAERLKGVDSTLKIQPAELGDSAVYLCASSLDRSAALTGELFFGEGSRLTVL.

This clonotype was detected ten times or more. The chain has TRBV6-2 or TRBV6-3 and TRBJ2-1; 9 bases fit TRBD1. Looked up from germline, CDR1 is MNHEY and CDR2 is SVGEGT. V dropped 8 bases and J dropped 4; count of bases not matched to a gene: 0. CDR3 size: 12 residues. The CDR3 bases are TGTGCCAGCGGGACAGGGTACAATGAGCAGTTCTTC. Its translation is CASGTGYNEQFF.

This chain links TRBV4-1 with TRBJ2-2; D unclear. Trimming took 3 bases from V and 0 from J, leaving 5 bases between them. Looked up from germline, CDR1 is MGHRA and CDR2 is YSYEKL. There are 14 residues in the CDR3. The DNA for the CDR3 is TGCGCCAGCAGCCAGGAAACGAACACCGGGGAGCTGTTTTTT. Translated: CASSQETNTGELFF.

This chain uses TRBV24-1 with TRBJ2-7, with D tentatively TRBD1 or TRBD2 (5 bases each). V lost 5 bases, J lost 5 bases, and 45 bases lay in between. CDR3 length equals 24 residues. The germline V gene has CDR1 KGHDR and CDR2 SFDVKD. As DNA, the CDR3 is TGTGCCACCAGTGGCTGGTTAAAGGGGAAAAAGCCCGCAATGAAAGTGCCGGGAAACCACGAGCAGTACTTC. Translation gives CATSGWLKGKKPAMKVPGNHEQYF.